The 3 T cell receptor beta chains reported below all come from one sample, sequenced in a study of blood T cell repertoires in COVID-19. Clones were read by immunoSEQ multiplex PCR, and TCRdb kept only the in-frame ones, dropping some. The sample has 400,000 to 500,000 clones; roughly 85% are singletons. The sequenced sample was peripheral blood. Source of these receptors: a woman in her 30s with active or convalescent COVID-19.

V usage is TRBV3-1 (or the pseudogene TRBV3-2) and J usage is TRBJ1-1; TRBD1 might be the D (5 bases). The V end was cut by 1 base, the J end by 5 bases, with 8 bases between. The CDR3 has 13 amino acids. Germline V gene sequence: CDR1 LGHDT, CDR2 YNNKEL (reference sequence). The CDR3 DNA sequence: TGTGCCAGCAGCCAAGGCAAGGGGACTGAAGCTTTCTTT. Translation: CASSQGKGTEAFF.

The chain combines TRBV4-1 with TRBJ2-5; 11 positions match TRBD2. This CDR3 is 17 amino acids long. Germline CDR1 MGHRA, CDR2 YSYEKL. With 0 bases clipped from V and 5 bases from J, the junction kept 8 bases outside the gene matches. The CDR3 region is CASSQDISGGAYETQYF. CDR3 in DNA: TGCGCCAGCAGCCAAGATATTAGCGGGGGGGCCTATGAGACCCAGTACTTC.

The chain uses TRBV3-1 (or the pseudogene TRBV3-2) and TRBJ2-1; D call uncertain. This CDR3 region has 17 residues. Trimming shortened V by 0 bases and J by 2 bases, and 14 bases separated the two germline ends. CDR1 and CDR2 from the germline V gene are LGHDT and YNNKEL (reference sequence). CDR3 region: CASSQDIRAITYNEQFF. The CDR3 DNA is TGTGCCAGCAGCCAAGATATAAGAGCAATAACCTACAATGAGCAGTTCTTC.